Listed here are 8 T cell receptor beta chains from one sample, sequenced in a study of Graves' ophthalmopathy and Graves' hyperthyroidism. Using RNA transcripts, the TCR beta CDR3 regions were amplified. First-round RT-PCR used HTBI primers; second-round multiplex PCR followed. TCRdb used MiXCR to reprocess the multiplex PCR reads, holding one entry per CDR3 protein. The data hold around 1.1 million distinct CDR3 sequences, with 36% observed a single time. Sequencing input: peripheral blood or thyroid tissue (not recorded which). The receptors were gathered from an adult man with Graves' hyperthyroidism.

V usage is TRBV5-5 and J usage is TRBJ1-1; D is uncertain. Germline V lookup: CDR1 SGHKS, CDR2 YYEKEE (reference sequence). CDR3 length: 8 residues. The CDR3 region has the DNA TGTACCAAATCGGAAGCTTTCTTT. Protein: CTKSEAFF.

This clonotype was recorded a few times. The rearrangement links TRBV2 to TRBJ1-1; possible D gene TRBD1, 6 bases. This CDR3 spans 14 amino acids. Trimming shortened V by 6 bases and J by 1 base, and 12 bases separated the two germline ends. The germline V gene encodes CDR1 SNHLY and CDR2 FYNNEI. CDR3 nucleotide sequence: TGTGCCAGCAGCGTAGGACAGCCGAACACTGAAGCTTTCTTT. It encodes CASSVGQPNTEAFF.

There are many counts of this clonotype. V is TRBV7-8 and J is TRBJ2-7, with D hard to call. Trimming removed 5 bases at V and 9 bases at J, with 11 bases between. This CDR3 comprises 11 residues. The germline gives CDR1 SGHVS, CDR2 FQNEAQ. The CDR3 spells CASSHEEGQYF. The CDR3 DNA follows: TGTGCCAGCAGCCACGAGGAAGGGCAGTACTTC.

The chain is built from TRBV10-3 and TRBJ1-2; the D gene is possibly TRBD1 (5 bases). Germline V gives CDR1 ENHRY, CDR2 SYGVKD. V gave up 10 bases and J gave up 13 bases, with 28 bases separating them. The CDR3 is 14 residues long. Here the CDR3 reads CASSLDGASRRCTF. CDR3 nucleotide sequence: TGTGCCAGCAGCTTAGACGGGGCAAGTAGACGCTGCACCTTC.

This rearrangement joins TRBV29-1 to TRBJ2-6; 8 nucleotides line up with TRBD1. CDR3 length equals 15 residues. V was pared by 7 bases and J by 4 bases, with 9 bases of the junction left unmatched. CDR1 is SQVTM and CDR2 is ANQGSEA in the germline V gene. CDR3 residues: CSAVDRATGANVLTF. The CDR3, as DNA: TGCAGCGCCGTGGACAGGGCCACCGGGGCCAACGTCCTGACTTTC.

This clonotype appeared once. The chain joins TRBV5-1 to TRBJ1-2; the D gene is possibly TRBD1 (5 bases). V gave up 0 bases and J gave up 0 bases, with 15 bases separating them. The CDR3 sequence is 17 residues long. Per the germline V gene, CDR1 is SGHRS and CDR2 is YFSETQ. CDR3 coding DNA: TGCGCCAGCAGCTTGGAGGGGTACCGAATTACTAACTATGGCTACACCTTC. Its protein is CASSLEGYRITNYGYTF.

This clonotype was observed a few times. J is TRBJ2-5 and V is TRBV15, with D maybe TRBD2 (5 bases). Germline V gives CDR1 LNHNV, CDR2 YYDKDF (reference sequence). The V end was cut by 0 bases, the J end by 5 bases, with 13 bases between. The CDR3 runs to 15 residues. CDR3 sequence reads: CATSRDRGRGETQYF. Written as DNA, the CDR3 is TGTGCCACCAGCAGAGATCGTGGCAGAGGGGAGACCCAGTACTTC.

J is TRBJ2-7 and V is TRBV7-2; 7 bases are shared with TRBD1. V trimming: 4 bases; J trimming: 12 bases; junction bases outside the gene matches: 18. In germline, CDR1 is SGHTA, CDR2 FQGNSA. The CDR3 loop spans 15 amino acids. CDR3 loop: CASSSERQGSGPWYF. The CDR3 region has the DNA TGTGCCAGCAGCTCCGAACGACAGGGAAGTGGGCCTTGGTACTTC.